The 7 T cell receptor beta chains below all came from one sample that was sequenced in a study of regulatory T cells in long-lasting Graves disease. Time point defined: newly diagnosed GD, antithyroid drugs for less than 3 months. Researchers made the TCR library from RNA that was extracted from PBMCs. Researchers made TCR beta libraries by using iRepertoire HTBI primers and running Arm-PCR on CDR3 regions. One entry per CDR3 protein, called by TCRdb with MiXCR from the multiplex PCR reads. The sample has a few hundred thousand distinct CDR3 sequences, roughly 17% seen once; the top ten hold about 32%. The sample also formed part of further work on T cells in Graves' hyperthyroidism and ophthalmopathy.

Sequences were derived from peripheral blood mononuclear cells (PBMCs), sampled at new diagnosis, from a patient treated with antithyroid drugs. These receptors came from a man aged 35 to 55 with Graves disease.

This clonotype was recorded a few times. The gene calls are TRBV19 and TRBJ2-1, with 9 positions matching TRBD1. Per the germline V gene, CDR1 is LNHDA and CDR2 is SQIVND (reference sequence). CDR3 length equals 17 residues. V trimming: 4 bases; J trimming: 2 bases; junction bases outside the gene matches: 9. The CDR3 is CASSTNRDRAPYNEQFF. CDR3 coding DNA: TGTGCCAGTAGTACAAACCGGGACAGGGCCCCCTACAATGAGCAGTTCTTC. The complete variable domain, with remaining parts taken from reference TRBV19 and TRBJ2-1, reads DGGITQSPKYLFRKEGQNVTLSCEQNLNHDAMYWYRQDPGQGLRLIYYSQIVNDFQKGDIAEGYSVSREKKESFPLTVTSAQKNPTAFYLCASSTNRDRAPYNEQFFGPGTRLTVL.

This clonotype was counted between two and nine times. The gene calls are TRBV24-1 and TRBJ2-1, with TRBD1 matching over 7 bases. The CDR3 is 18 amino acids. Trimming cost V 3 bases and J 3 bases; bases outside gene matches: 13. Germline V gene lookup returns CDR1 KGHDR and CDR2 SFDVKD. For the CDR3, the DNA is TGTGCCACCAGTGATCCCGGAGGTGGCAGGGGGAACTACAATGAGCAGTTCTTC. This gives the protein CATSDPGGGRGNYNEQFF.

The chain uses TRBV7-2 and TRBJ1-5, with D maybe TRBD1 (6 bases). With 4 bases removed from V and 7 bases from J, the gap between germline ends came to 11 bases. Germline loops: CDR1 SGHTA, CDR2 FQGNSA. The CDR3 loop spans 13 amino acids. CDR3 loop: CASSYRERQPQHF. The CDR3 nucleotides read TGTGCCAGCAGCTACAGGGAAAGACAGCCCCAGCATTTT.

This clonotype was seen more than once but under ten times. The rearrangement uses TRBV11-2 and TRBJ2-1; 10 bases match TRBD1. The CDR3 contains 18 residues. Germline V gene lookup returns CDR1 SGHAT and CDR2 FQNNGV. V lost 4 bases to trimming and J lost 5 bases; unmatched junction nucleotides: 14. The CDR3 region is CASSSPGTGVLWDNEQFF. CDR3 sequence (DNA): TGTGCCAGCAGCTCCCCCGGGACAGGGGTTTTGTGGGACAATGAGCAGTTCTTC.

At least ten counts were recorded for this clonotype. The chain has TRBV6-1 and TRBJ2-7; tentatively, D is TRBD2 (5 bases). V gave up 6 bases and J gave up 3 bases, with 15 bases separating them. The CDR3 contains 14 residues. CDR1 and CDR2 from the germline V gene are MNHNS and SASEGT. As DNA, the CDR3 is TGTGCCAGCAGCATAAATACCGCGGGCTACGAGCAGTACTTC. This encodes CASSINTAGYEQYF.

The CDR3 DNA sequence: TGTGCCAGCTCACCCAGGACAGGGGCAGAGCAGTTCTTC. As protein: CASSPRTGAEQFF. The chain recombines TRBV18 with TRBJ2-1, with 9 nucleotides matching TRBD1. The CDR3 covers 13 residues. Germline V gene lookup returns CDR1 KGHSH and CDR2 LQKENI. V lost 3 bases to trimming and J lost 10 bases; unmatched junction nucleotides: 4.

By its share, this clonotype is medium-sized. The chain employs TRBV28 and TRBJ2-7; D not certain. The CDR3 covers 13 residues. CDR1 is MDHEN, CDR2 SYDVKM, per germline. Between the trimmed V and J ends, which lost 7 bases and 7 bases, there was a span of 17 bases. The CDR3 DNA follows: TGTGCCAGCACCAAACCGTTGGTGGGGGAGCAGTACTTC. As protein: CASTKPLVGEQYF.